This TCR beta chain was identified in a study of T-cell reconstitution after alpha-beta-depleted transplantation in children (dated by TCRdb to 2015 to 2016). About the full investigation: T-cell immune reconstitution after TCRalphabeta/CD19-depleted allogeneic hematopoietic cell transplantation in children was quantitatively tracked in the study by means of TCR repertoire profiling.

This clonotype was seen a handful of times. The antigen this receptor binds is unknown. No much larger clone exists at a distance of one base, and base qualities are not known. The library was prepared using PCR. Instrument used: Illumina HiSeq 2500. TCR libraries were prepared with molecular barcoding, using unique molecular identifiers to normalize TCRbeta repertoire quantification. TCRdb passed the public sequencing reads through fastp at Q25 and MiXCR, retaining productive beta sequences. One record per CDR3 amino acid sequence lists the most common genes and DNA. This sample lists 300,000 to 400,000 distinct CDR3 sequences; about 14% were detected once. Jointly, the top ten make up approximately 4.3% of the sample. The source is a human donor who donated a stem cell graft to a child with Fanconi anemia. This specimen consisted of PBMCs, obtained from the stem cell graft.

DNA sequence: TGTGCCAGCAGCCCCCTCCGTGTTGGCTACACCTTC. It translates as CASSPLRVGYTF. Here the chain combines TRBV28 and TRBJ1-2, with no reliable assignment of the D segment. Including cysteine and phenylalanine, the CDR3 has 12 amino acids. The kept DNA is CDR3 alone, 36 bases in frame from the first base. The trim is 6 bases for V and 7 bases for J, with a gap of 12 bases between the germline ends. According to the germline V gene, CDR1 reads MDHEN and CDR2 reads SYDVKM.